A single sample is the source of the 9 T cell receptor beta chains below, sequenced in a study of blood T cell repertoires in COVID-19. This table comes from immunoSEQ multiplex PCR, and its TCRdb copy is limited to in-frame clones, with some not included. The table lists about 250,000 clones, around 81% of them singletons. Specimen: peripheral blood. These TCRs come from a man in his fifties with active or convalescent COVID-19.

The chain employs TRBV14 and TRBJ2-1; no clear D gene. The CDR3 has 12 amino acids. The V gene lost 1 base and the J gene lost 9 bases, with 7 bases spanning the gap. The germline CDR1 and CDR2 sequences are SGHDN and FVKESK. CDR3 sequence: CASSQVSSEQFF. The DNA for the CDR3 is TGTGCCAGCAGCCAAGTTTCTAGTGAGCAGTTCTTC.

The chain links TRBV2 to TRBJ1-4; TRBD1 might be the D (5 bases). V gave up 7 bases and J gave up 1 base, with 16 bases separating them. Germline values: CDR1 SNHLY, CDR2 FYNNEI. The CDR3 runs to 16 residues. CDR3 nucleotide sequence: TGTGCCAGCACCTCCACTCTGGGGGGAACTAATGAAAAACTGTTTTTT. This gives the protein CASTSTLGGTNEKLFF.

This chain joins TRBV27 and TRBJ1-4, with 10 bases aligning to TRBD1. Germline V CDR1 and CDR2: MNHEY, SMNVEV (reference sequence). Trimming removed 8 bases from V and 1 base from J; junction bases left unmatched: 10. CDR3 length: 17 amino acids. DNA of the CDR3: TGTGCCAGCCCGGGACAGGGGATGTGGTTAACTAATGAAAAACTGTTTTTT. The encoded protein is CASPGQGMWLTNEKLFF.

V gene TRBV5-1 combines with J gene TRBJ2-5; 7 nucleotides agree with TRBD2. The CDR3 runs 15 residues. The ends lost 4 bases at V and 2 bases at J; junction bases unmatched: 8. Germline lookup yields CDR1 SGHRS and CDR2 YFSETQ. The chain's CDR3 is CASSGQAGTQETQYF. The CDR3 bases are TGCGCCAGCAGCGGGCAAGCGGGGACTCAAGAGACCCAGTACTTC.

The sample holds a few counts of this clone. This chain connects TRBV6-6 to TRBJ1-5; tentative D call: TRBD1 (5 bases). Germline assignment: CDR1 MNHNY and CDR2 SVGAGI (reference sequence). CDR3 size: 14 residues. Trimming took 4 bases from V and 7 from J, leaving 14 bases between them. The CDR3 sequence is CASSSVTGDQPQHF. In DNA, the CDR3 is TGTGCCAGCAGTTCGGTGACGGGGGACCAGCCCCAGCATTTT.

The chain combines TRBV5-6 with TRBJ2-7; D not certain. Germline CDR1 and CDR2: SGHDT and YYEEEE. CDR3 length equals 13 residues. V dropped 0 bases and J dropped 7 bases, with 11 bases sitting between them. The CDR3 region is CASSLDRLEEQYF. CDR3 nucleotides: TGTGCCAGCAGCTTGGACAGATTGGAAGAGCAGTACTTC.

V and J are TRBV5-1 and TRBJ1-6; TRBD1 aligns across 9 bases. Per germline, CDR1 SGHRS and CDR2 YFSETQ. Unmatched junction bases numbered 0, after V lost 0 bases and J lost 5 bases. CDR3 length: 15 amino acids. DNA of the CDR3: TGCGCCAGCAGCTTGGGGGACAGGGATAATTCACCCCTCCACTTT. Its protein product is CASSLGDRDNSPLHF.

This clone came up once. This chain links TRBV9 with TRBJ1-4, with D possibly TRBD1 on 6 matching bases. V gave up 4 bases and J gave up 0 bases, with 19 bases separating them. Germline CDR1 SGDLS, CDR2 YYNGEE. The CDR3 has 18 residues. The CDR3 DNA follows: TGTGCCAGCAGCAAACGGGGGGCTTCGGATGCAACTAATGAAAAACTGTTTTTT. This gives the protein CASSKRGASDATNEKLFF. The variable domain in full, completed from reference TRBV9 and TRBJ1-4, reads DSGVTQTPKHLITATGQRVTLRCSPRSGDLSVYWYQQSLDQGLQFLIQYYNGEERAKGNILERFSAQQFPDLHSELNLSSLELGDSALYFCASSKRGASDATNEKLFFGSGTQLSVL.

This clone has just one count. V and J are TRBV19 and TRBJ1-2; D might be TRBD1 (6 bases). Per germline, CDR1 LNHDA and CDR2 SQIVND (reference sequence). The CDR3 runs to 15 residues. Trimming removed 7 bases from V and 8 bases from J, with 23 bases in between. CDR3 sequence reads: CASTRSLTGVGGYTF. The CDR3 nucleotides are TGTGCCAGTACCCGCTCTTTGACAGGCGTCGGGGGCTACACCTTC.